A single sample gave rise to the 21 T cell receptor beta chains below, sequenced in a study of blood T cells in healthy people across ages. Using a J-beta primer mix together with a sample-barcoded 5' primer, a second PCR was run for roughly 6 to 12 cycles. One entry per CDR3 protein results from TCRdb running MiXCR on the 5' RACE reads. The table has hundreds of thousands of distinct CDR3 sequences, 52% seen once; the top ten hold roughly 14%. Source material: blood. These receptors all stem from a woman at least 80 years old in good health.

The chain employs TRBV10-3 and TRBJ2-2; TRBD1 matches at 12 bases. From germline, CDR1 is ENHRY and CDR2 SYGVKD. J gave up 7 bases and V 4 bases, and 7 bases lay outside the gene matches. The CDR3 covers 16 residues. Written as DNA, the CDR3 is TGTGCCATCAGTGGATCGGGACAGGGGGCCTTCGGGGAGCTGTTTTTT. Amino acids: CAISGSGQGAFGELFF.

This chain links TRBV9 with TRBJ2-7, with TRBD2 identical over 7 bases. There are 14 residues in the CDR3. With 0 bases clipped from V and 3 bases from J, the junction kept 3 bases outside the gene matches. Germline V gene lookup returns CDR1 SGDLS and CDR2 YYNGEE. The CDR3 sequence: CASSVGEGFYEQYF. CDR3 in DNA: TGTGCCAGCAGCGTAGGGGAGGGTTTCTACGAGCAGTACTTC. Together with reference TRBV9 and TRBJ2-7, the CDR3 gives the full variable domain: DSGVTQTPKHLITATGQRVTLRCSPRSGDLSVYWYQQSLDQGLQFLIQYYNGEERAKGNILERFSAQQFPDLHSELNLSSLELGDSALYFCASSVGEGFYEQYFGPGTRLTVT.

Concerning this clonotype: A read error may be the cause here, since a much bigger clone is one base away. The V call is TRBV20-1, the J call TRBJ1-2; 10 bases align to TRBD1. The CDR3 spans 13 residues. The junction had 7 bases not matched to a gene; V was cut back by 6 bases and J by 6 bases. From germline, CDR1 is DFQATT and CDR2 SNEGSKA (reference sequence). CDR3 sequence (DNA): TGCAGTGCCTCGACAGGGGGCGTGAATGGCTACACCTTC. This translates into CSASTGGVNGYTF.

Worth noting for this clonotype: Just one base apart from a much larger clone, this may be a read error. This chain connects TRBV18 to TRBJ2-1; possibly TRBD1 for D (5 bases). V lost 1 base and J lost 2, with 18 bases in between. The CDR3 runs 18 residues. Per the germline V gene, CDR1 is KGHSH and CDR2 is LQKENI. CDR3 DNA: TGTGCCAGCTCACCACAAAGGAGACAGTCGCTACCCTACAATGAGCAGTTCTTC. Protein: CASSPQRRQSLPYNEQFF.

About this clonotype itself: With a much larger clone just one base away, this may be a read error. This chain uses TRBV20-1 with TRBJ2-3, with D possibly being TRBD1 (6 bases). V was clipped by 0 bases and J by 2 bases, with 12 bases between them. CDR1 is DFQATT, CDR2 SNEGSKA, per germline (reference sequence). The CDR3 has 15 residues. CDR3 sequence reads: CSAREGASFTDTQYF. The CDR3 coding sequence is TGCAGTGCTAGAGAGGGGGCTAGCTTCACAGATACGCAGTATTTT.

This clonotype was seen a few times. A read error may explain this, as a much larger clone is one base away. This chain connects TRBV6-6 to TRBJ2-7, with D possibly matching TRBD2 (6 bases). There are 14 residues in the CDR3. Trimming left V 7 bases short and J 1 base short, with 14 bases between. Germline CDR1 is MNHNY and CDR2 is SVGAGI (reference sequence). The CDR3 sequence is CASTAPGGSYEQYF. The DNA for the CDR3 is TGTGCCAGCACCGCACCCGGGGGTTCCTACGAGCAGTACTTC.

The CDR3: CASSLGAGQINEKLFF. The CDR3 DNA sequence: TGCGCCAGCAGCTTGGGAGCGGGACAGATAAATGAAAAACTGTTTTTT. This chain uses TRBV5-1 with TRBJ1-4; TRBD1 agrees at 7 bases. Trimming took 0 bases from V and 5 from J; bases not matched to a gene: 7. The CDR3 runs to 16 residues. CDR1 is SGHRS, CDR2 YFSETQ, per germline. The variable domain in full, completed from reference TRBV5-1 and TRBJ1-4, reads KAGVTQTPRYLIKTRGQQVTLSCSPISGHRSVSWYQQTPGQGLQFLFEYFSETQRNKGNFPGRFSGRQFSNSRSEMNVSTLELGDSALYLCASSLGAGQINEKLFFGSGTQLSVL.

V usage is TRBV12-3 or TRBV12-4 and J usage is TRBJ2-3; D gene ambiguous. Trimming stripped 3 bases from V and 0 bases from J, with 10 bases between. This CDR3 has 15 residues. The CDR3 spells CASSFGYLSTDTQYF. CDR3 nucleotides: TGTGCCAGCAGTTTTGGGTATCTGAGCACAGATACGCAGTATTTT.

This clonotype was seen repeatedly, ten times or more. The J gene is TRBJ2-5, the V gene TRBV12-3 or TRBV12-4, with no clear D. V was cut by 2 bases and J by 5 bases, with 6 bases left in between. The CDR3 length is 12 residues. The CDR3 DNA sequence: TGTGCCAGCAGTTTATTAGGGGAGACCCAGTACTTC. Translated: CASSLLGETQYF.

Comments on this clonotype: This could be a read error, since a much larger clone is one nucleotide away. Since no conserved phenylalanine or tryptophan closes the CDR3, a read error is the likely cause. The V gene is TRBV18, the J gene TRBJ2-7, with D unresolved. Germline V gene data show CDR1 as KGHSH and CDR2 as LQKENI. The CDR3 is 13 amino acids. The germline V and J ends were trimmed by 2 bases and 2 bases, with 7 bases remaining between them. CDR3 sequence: CASSPTQTYEQYL. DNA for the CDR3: TGTGCCAGCTCACCAACACAGACCTACGAGCAGTACTTA.

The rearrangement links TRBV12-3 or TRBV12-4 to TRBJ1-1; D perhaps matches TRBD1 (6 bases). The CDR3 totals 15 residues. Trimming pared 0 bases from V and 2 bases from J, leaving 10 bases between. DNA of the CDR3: TGTGCCAGCAGTTTAGCCAGGGGAGGTAACACTGAAGCTTTCTTT. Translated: CASSLARGGNTEAFF.

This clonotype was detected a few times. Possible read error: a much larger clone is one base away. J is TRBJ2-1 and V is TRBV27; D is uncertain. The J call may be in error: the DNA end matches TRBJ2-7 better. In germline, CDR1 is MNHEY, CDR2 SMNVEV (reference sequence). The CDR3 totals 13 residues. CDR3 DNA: TGTGCCAGCGGAATGGAACAGTTTCACGAGCAGTACTTC. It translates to CASGMEQFHEQYF.

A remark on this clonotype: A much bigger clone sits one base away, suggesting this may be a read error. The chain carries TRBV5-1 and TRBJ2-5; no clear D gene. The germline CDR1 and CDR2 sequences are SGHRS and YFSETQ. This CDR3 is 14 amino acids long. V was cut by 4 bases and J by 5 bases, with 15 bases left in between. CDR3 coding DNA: TGCGCCAGCAGCGTTAACACCGCCCGGGAGACCCAGTACTTC. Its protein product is CASSVNTARETQYF.

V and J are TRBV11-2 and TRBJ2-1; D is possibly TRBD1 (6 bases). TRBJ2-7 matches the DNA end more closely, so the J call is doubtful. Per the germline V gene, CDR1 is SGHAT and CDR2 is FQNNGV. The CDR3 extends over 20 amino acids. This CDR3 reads CASSLDLTGSGRGGYNEQYF. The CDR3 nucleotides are TGTGCCAGCAGCTTAGATCTGACCGGATCCGGCAGGGGTGGCTACAATGAGCAGTACTTC.

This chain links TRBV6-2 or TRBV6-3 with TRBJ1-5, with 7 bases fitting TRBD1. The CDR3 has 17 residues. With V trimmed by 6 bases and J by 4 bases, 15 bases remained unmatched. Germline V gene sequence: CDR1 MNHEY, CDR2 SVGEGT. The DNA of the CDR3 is TGTGCCAGCAGCCCGATTCCGCCGGGACAGCGAAATCAGCCCCAGCATTTT. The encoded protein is CASSPIPPGQRNQPQHF.

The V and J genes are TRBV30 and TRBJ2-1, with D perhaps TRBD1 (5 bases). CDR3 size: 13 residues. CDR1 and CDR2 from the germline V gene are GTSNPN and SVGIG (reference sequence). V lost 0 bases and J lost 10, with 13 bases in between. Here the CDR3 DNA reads TGTGCCTGGAGTGTAATGGATTGGGGCGAGCAGTTCTTC. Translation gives CAWSVMDWGEQFF.

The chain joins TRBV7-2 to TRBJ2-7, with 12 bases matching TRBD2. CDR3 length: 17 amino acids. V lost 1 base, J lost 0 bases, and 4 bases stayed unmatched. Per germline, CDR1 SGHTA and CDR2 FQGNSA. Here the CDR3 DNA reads TGTGCCAGCAGCTTAGGAACTAGCGGGAGGAGCTCCTACGAGCAGTACTTC. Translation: CASSLGTSGRSSYEQYF. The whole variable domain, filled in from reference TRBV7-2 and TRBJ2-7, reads GAGVSQSPSNKVTEKGKDVELRCDPISGHTALYWYRQSLGQGLEFLIYFQGNSAPDKSGLPSDRFSAERTGGSVSTLTIQRTQQEDSAVYLCASSLGTSGRSSYEQYFGPGTRLTVT.

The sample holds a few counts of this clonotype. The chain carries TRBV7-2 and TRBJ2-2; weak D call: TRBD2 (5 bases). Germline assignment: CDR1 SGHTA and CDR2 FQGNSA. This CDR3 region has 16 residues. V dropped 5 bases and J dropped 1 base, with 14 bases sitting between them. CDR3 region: CASSPVGLMNTGELFF. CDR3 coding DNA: TGTGCCAGCAGCCCCGTCGGACTCATGAACACCGGGGAGCTGTTTTTT.

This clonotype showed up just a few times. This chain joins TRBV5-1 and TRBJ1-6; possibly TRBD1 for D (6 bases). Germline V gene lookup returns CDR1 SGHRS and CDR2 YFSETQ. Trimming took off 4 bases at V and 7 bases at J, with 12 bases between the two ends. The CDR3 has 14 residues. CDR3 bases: TGCGCCAGCAGCGTCGGGACACTGAATTCACCCCTCCACTTT. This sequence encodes CASSVGTLNSPLHF.

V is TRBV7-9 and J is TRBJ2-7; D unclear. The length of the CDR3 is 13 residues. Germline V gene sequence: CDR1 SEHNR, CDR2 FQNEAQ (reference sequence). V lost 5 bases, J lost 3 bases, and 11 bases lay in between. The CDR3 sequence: CASSVSWGYEQYF. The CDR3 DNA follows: TGTGCCAGCAGCGTAAGTTGGGGCTACGAGCAGTACTTC.

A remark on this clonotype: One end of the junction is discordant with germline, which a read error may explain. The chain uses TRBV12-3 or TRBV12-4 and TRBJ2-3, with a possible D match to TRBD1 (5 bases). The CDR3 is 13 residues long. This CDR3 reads CASSIGVTDTHYF. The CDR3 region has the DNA TGTGCCAGCAGTATAGGGGTAACAGATACGCATTATTTT.